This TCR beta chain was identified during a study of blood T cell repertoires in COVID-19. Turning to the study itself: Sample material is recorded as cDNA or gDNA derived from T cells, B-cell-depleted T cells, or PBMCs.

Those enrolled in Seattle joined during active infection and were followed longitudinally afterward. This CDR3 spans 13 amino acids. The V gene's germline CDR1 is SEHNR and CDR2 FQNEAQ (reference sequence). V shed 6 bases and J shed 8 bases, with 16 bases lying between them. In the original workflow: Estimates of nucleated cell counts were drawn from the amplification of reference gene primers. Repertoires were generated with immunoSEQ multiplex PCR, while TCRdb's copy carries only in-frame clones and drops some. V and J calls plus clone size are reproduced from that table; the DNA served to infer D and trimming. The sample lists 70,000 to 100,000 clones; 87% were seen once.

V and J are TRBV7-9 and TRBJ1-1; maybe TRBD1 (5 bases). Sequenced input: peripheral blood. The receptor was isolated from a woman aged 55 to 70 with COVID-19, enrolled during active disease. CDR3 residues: CASSFQGRVEAFF. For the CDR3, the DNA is TGTGCCAGCAGTTTCCAAGGCAGGGTGGAAGCTTTCTTT. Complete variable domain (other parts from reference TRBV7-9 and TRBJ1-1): DTGVSQNPRHKITKRGQNVTFRCDPISEHNRLYWYRQTLGQGPEFLTYFQNEAQLEKSRLLSDRFSAERPKGSFSTLEIQRTEQGDSAMYLCASSFQGRVEAFFGQGTRLTVV.